These T cell receptor beta chains were read from a single sample in a study of regulatory T cells in long-lasting Graves disease. TCRdb called the multiplex PCR reads again in MiXCR, with one record for every CDR3 protein. The sample has roughly 420,000 distinct CDR3 sequences, around 15% seen once. This same sample was also part of a study on T cells in Graves' hyperthyroidism and ophthalmopathy.

The sequencing used peripheral blood mononuclear cells (PBMCs), collected at new diagnosis, from a patient treated with antithyroid drugs. These receptors were obtained from a woman between 50 and 59 years old with Graves disease. CDR3s include the opening cysteine and the closing phenylalanine or tryptophan. The order of the fields is D gene, clone size, V gene, J gene, CDR3 DNA, CDR3 protein. D genes are given only for firm matches. Clone sizes are given selectively: once, few, many, or a class where the clone is expanded.

-	many	TRBV7-2	TRBJ2-7	TGTGCCAGCAGCTTTGGGGTTCGCAACGAGCAGTACTTC	CASSFGVRNEQYF
-	many	TRBV5-6	TRBJ1-5	TGTGCCAGCAGCTTTGGGCAGGTCGGGCAGCCCCAGCATTTT	CASSFGQVGQPQHF
-	-	TRBV6-1	TRBJ2-6	TGTGCCGTCAGTTGGGGCCTCTCTGGGGCCAACGTCCTGACTTTC	CAVSWGLSGANVLTF
-	many	TRBV6-1	TRBJ2-2	TGTGCCAGCACCCTCGACTCTGCCGTGGGGGAGCTGTTTTTT	CASTLDSAVGELFF
TRBD1	many	TRBV28	TRBJ1-3	TGTGCCAGCAGTTTAGTAGCGGCGGGACAGGGACGTACCATATATTTT	CASSLVAAGQGRTIYF
TRBD2	few	TRBV7-9	TRBJ2-1	TGTGCCAGCAGCTTAACCTCCCGGCCTAGCGGGAGGGCCGTCAATGAGCAGTTCTTC	CASSLTSRPSGRAVNEQFF
-	-	TRBV6-9	TRBJ2-1	TGTGCCAGCAGTTACTTTACCGGGACAAGGCAGTTCTTC	CASSYFTGTRQFF
-	few	TRBV2	TRBJ2-7	TGTGCCGGCATTAAGGGGGTATCGGGCGAGCAGTACTTC	CAGIKGVSGEQYF
TRBD1	many	TRBV12-3/TRBV12-4	TRBJ1-2	TGTGCCAGCAGTCCAGGACAGGAATACTCTGGCTACACCTTC	CASSPGQEYSGYTF
TRBD2	many	TRBV28	TRBJ2-7	TGTGCCAGCAGTTTCTCTAGCGGCTACGAGCAGTACTTC	CASSFSSGYEQYF
-	many	TRBV12-3/TRBV12-4	TRBJ2-4	TGTGCCAGCAGCATTTTAGCGGCCAAAAACATTCAGTACTTC	CASSILAAKNIQYF
-	-	TRBV5-1	TRBJ1-1	TGTGCCAGCAGCACACAGGGTTCACCCCTCACTGAAGCTTTCTTT	CASSTQGSPLTEAFF
TRBD2	-	TRBV19	TRBJ2-1	TGTGCCACCGGGTCTAGAGCGGGAATCGACGATGAGCAGTTCTTC	CATGSRAGIDDEQFF
-	few	TRBV24-1	TRBJ1-4	TGTGCCACCAGTGCCACAAATGAGGCAGGGCGTAAAGAAAAACTGTTTTTT	CATSATNEAGRKEKLFF
TRBD2	many	TRBV3-1	TRBJ2-7	TGTGCCAGCAGCCGGAGCGGGGAAGTTACCTACGAGCAGTACTTC	CASSRSGEVTYEQYF
-	few	TRBV5-1	TRBJ2-6	TGCGCCAGCAGCTTGGAAACAGGGAAAAGCTCTGGGGCCAACGTCCTGACTTTC	CASSLETGKSSGANVLTF
TRBD1	many	TRBV7-2	TRBJ2-2	TGTGCCAGCAGCTGGGGACCCGGGACAGGGAGCACCGGGGAGCTGTTTTTT	CASSWGPGTGSTGELFF
-	many	TRBV11-2	TRBJ2-7	TGTGCCAGCAGCTTCGGTCAGCGGAGCGACTACGAGCAGTACTTC	CASSFGQRSDYEQYF
TRBD1	many	TRBV5-1	TRBJ2-5	TGCGCCAGCAGCCGGGACAGGGCGTACCAAGAGACCCAGTACTTC	CASSRDRAYQETQYF
TRBD1	many	TRBV28	TRBJ2-7	TGTGCCAGCAGTCGCACACAAAACAGGGGGCGGTACGAGCAGTACTTC	CASSRTQNRGRYEQYF
-	-	TRBV7-7	TRBJ2-3	TGTGCTAGCAGCCCCGTATCGGGGCCAGATACGCAGTATTTT	CASSPVSGPDTQYF
TRBD2	many	TRBV2	TRBJ2-3	TGTGCCAGCAGAAGGGACTACACAGATACGCAGTATTTT	CASRRDYTDTQYF
-	many	TRBV30	TRBJ2-3	TGTGCCTGGAAGGACATCAACACAGATACGCAGTATTTT	CAWKDINTDTQYF
-	many	TRBV20-1	TRBJ2-7	TGCAGTCCACGCCGCTACGAGCAGTACTTC	CSPRRYEQYF
-	-	TRBV5-1	TRBJ2-2	TGCGCCAGCAGCATGGACAAAACGAACACCGGGGAGCTGTTTTTT	CASSMDKTNTGELFF
-	many	TRBV27	TRBJ1-1	TGTGCCAGCAGTTTTAGGGAAAGGTGGAACACTGAAGCTTTCTTT	CASSFRERWNTEAFF
TRBD1	-	TRBV18	TRBJ1-6	TGTGCCAGCTCACCATACGGACAGGGTGGGAATTCACCCCTCCACTTT	CASSPYGQGGNSPLHF
-	many	TRBV5-1	TRBJ2-3	TGCGCCAGCAGCTTTCGTTCCTGGACAGATACGCAGTATTTT	CASSFRSWTDTQYF
-	few	TRBV2	TRBJ2-7	TGTGCCAGCATAGGGACTTTCTCCTACGAGCAGTACTTC	CASIGTFSYEQYF
TRBD2	few	TRBV20-1	TRBJ2-3	TGCAGTGCTAGAGGGGGGGGGGGGATTACAGATACGCAGTATTTT	CSARGGGGITDTQYF
TRBD1	many	TRBV6-1	TRBJ2-2	TGTGCCAGCAGTAACCGCAATAAGGGGCCGGGACAGTCGTCGGCCGGGGAGCTGTTTTTT	CASSNRNKGPGQSSAGELFF
-	many	TRBV6-2/TRBV6-3	TRBJ2-4	TGTGCCAGCAGGGAAAGGACCACAAACATTCAGTACTTC	CASRERTTNIQYF
TRBD2	many	TRBV5-1	TRBJ2-3	TGCGCCAGCAGCAAACGACTAGCGGGAGTAGGAAGCACAGATACGCAGTATTTT	CASSKRLAGVGSTDTQYF
-	many	TRBV4-2	TRBJ1-1	TGTGCCAGCAGCCAAGATCGGGGGTTAGCTGAAGCTTTCTTT	CASSQDRGLAEAFF
TRBD2	-	TRBV20-1	TRBJ2-3	TGCAGTGCTGAGCTACTAGCGCGCACAGATACGCAGTATTTT	CSAELLARTDTQYF
TRBD2	few	TRBV19	TRBJ2-1	TGTGCCAGTAGTGCCCCCCATCCCGGGACTAGCGGGTACTCCTACAATGAGCAGTTCTTC	CASSAPHPGTSGYSYNEQFF
-	few	TRBV28	TRBJ1-2	TGTGCCAGCAGTTTAACCAGGCCTTATGGCTACACCTTC	CASSLTRPYGYTF
-	many	TRBV6-2/TRBV6-3	TRBJ2-1	TGTGCCAGCAGTTATCTGGGCGGGACTTACAATGAGCAGTTCTTC	CASSYLGGTYNEQFF
-	many	TRBV18	TRBJ1-1	TGTGCCAGCTCACCACCGCGGCAGGGAGGACGGAACACTGAAGCTTTCTTT	CASSPPRQGGRNTEAFF
-	many	TRBV7-9	TRBJ2-2	TGTGCCAGCAGCTTAGCGGAAAGCGCGAACACCGGGGAGCTGTTTTTT	CASSLAESANTGELFF
-	-	TRBV5-1	TRBJ2-5	TGCGCCAGCAGCTTGCAGTCATCCCAAGAGACCCAGTACTTC	CASSLQSSQETQYF
TRBD2	-	TRBV7-2	TRBJ2-2	TGTGCCAGCAGCCCCAACCCAGCGGGAAGCACCGGGGAGCTGTTTTTT	CASSPNPAGSTGELFF
-	many	TRBV29-1	TRBJ2-2	TGCAGCGTTGCGGAGAACACCGGGGAGCTGTTTTTT	CSVAENTGELFF
TRBD1	-	TRBV5-1	TRBJ1-4	TGCGCCAGCAGCTTGGGGTCAGGACAGGGGGAAAAACTGTTTTTT	CASSLGSGQGEKLFF
TRBD1	many	TRBV2	TRBJ2-2	TGTGCCAGCAGTGACCTCGGGACAGGGATCACCGGGGAGCTGTTTTTT	CASSDLGTGITGELFF
-	-	TRBV6-1	TRBJ1-5	TGTGCCAGCAGTCTGGACGGGGGCGAAGGTCAGCCCCAGCATTTT	CASSLDGGEGQPQHF
-	many	TRBV12-3/TRBV12-4	TRBJ1-1	TGTGCCAGCAGCTCCCGACCGGGGGCGAAAGCTTTCTTT	CASSSRPGAKAFF
-	few	TRBV3-1	TRBJ1-2	TGTGCCAGCAGCCAAGGAGGGGGTAGTAACGGTGGCTATGGCTACACCTTC	CASSQGGGSNGGYGYTF